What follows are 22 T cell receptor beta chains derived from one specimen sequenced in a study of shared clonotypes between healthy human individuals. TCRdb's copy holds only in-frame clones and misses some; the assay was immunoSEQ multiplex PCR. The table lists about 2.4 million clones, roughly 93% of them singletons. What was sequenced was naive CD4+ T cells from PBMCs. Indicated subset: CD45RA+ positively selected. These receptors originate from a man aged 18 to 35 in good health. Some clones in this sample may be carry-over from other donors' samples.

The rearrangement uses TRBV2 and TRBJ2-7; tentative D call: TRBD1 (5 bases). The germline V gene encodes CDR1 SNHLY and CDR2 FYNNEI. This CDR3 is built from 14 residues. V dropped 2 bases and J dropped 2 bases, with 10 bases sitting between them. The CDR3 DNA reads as TGTGCCAGCAGTGAAAGGTCGACAGCCTACGAGCAGTACTTC. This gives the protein CASSERSTAYEQYF.

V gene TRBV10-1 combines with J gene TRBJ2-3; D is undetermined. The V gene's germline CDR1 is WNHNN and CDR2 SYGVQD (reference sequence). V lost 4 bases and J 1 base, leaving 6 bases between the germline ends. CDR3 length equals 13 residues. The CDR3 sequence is CASSALGTDTQYF. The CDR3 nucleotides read TGCGCCAGCAGTGCGCTAGGCACAGATACGCAGTATTTT.

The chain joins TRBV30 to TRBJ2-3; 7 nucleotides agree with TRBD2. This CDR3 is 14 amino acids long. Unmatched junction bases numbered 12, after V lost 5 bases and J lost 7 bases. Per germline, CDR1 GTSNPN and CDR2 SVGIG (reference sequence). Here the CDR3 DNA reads TGTGCCTGGGGGGGGGTAGGTTTCCTCCATACGCAGTATTTT. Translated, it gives CAWGGVGFLHTQYF.

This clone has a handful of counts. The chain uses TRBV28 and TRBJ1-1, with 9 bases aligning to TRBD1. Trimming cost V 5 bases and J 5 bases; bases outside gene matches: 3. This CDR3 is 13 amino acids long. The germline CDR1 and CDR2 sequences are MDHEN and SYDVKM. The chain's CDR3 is CASSTDRGTEAFF. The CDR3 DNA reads TGTGCCAGCAGTACTGACAGGGGGACTGAAGCTTTCTTT.

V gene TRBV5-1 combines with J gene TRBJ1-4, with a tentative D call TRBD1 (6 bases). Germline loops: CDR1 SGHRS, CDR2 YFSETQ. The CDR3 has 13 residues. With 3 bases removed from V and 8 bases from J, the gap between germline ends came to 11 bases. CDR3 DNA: TGCGCCAGCAGCTGGGGGCCGATCGAAAAACTGTTTTTT. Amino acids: CASSWGPIEKLFF.

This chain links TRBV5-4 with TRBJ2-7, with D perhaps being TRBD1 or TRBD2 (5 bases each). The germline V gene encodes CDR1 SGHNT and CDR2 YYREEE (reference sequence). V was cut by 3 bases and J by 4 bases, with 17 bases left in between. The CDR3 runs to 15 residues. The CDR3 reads CASSSSGWRSYEQYF. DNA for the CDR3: TGTGCCAGCAGCTCTTCAGGGTGGAGGTCGTACGAGCAGTACTTC.

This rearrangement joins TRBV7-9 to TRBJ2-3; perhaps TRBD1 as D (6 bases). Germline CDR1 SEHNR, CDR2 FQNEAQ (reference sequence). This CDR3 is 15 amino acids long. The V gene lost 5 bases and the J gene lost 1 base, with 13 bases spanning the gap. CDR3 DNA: TGTGCCAGCAGCGATACAGGGTCGGGCACAGATACGCAGTATTTT. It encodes CASSDTGSGTDTQYF.

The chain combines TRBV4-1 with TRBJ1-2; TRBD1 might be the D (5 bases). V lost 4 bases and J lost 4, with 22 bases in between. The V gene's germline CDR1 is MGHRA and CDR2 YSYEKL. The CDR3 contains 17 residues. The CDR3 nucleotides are TGCGCCAGCAGCCTGGTCGGGGGGGTCGGTGGATCCTATGGCTACACCTTC. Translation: CASSLVGGVGGSYGYTF.

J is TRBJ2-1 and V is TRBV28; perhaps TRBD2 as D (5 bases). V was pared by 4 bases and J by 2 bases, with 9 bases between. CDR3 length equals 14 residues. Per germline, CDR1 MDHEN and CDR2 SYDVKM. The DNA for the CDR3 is TGTGCCAGCAGTTATACTAGTACCTACAATGAGCAGTTCTTC. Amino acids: CASSYTSTYNEQFF.

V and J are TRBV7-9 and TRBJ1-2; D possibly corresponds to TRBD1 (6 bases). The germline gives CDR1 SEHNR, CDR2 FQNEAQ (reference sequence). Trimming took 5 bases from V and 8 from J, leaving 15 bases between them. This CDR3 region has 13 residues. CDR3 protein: CASSPQGPHGYTF. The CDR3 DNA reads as TGTGCCAGCAGCCCACAGGGACCTCACGGCTACACCTTC.

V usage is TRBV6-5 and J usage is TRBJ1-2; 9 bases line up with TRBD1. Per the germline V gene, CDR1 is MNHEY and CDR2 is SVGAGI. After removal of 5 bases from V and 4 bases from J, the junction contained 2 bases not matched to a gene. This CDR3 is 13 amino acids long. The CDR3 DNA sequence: TGTGCCAGCAGTACAGGGGGCTTCTATGGCTACACCTTC. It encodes CASSTGGFYGYTF.

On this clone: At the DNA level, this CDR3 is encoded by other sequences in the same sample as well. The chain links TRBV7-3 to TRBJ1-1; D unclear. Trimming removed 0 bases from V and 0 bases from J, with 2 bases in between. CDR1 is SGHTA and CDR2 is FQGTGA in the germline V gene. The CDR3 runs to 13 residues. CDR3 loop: CASSLTLNTEAFF. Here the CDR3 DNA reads TGTGCCAGCAGCTTAACTCTGAACACTGAAGCTTTCTTT.

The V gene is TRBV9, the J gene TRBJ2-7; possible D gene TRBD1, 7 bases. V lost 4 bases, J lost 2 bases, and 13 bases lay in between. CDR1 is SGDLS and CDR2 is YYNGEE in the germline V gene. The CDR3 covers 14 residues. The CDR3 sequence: CASSSAGGTYEQYF. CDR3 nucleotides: TGTGCCAGCAGCTCGGCAGGGGGGACCTACGAGCAGTACTTC.

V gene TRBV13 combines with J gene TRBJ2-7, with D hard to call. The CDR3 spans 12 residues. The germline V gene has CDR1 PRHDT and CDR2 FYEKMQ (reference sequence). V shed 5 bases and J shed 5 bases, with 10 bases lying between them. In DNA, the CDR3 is TGTGCCAGCAGCCACCGGACCCACGAGCAGTACTTC. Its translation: CASSHRTHEQYF.

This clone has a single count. CDR3 sequence: CASSLFTGDNSPLHF. CDR3 DNA: TGTGCCAGCAGCTTGTTTACGGGGGATAATTCACCCCTCCACTTT. The chain joins TRBV5-4 to TRBJ1-6; tentatively, D is TRBD1 (5 bases). The CDR3 runs to 15 residues. Germline assignment: CDR1 SGHNT and CDR2 YYREEE (reference sequence). Trimming left V 1 base short and J 5 bases short, with 10 bases between. Full variable domain (rest looked up from reference TRBV5-4 and TRBJ1-6): ETGVTQSPTHLIKTRGQQVTLRCSSQSGHNTVSWYQQALGQGPQFIFQYYREEENGRGNFPPRFSGLQFPNYSSELNVNALELDDSALYLCASSLFTGDNSPLHFGNGTRLTVT.

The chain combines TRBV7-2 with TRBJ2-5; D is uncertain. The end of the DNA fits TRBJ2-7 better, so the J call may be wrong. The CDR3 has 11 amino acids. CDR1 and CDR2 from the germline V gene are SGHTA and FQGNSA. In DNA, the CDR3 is TGTGCCAGCAGGGGGTCCTACGAGCAGTACTTC. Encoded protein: CASRGSYEQYF.

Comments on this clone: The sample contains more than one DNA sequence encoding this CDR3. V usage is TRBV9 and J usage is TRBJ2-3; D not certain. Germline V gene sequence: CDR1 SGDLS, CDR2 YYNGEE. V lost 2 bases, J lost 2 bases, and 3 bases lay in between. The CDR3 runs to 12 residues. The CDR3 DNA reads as TGTGCCAGCAGCGTGGACACAGATACGCAGTATTTT. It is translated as CASSVDTDTQYF.

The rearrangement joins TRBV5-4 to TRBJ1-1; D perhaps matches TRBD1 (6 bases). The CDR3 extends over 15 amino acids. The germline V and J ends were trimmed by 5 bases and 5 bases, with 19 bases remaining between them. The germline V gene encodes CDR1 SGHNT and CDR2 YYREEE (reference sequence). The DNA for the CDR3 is TGTGCCAGCAGACCGGGGCCCCAGGGGCGGACTGAAGCTTTCTTT. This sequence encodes CASRPGPQGRTEAFF.

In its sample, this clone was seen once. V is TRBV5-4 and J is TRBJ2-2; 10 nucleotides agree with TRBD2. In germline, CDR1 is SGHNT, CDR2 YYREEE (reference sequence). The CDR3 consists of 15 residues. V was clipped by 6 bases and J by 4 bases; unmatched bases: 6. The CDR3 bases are TGTGCCAGCACCCCGGGACTAGCGACCACCGGGGAGCTGTTTTTT. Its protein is CASTPGLATTGELFF.

DNA for the CDR3: TGTGCCAGCAGACCTAGCGGGGGTACCTACGAGCAGTACTTC. It encodes CASRPSGGTYEQYF. The V gene is TRBV6-6, the J gene TRBJ2-7; 10 bases fit TRBD2. J gave up 2 bases and V 6 bases, and 4 bases lay outside the gene matches. The germline V gene encodes CDR1 MNHNY and CDR2 SVGAGI (reference sequence). This CDR3 is 14 amino acids long.

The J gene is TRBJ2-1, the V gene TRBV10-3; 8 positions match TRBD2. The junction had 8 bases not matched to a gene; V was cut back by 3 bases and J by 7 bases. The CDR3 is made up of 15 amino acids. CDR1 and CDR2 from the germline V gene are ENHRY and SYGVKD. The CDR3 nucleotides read TGTGCCATCAGTGAATTGACGGGAGGGCTAAATGAGCAGTTCTTC. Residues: CAISELTGGLNEQFF.

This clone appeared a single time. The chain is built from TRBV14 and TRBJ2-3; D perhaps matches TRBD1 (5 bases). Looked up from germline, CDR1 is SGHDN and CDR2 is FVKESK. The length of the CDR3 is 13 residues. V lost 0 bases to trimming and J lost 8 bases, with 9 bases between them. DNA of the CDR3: TGTGCCAGCAGCCAAGATCTGGACACTACGCAGTATTTT. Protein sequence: CASSQDLDTTQYF.